A single sample gave rise to the 18 T cell receptor beta chains below, sequenced in a study of patients and donors after allogeneic stem cell transplantation. TCRdb processed the RT-PCR reads anew with MiXCR; each CDR3 protein has one entry. The sample comprises about a million distinct CDR3 sequences, over 15% of which are singletons, and about 6% rests with the top ten. Material: blood, either unsorted or a sorted T cell fraction (not recorded which). Receptors originate from a human donor who was either an allogeneic HSCT recipient or a stem cell or donor lymphocyte infusion donor (not recorded which). It is not recorded whose cells these are; they may come from a transplant donor.

The chain carries TRBV12-3 or TRBV12-4 and TRBJ1-2, with 7 positions matching TRBD1. Trimming at V came to 7 bases and at J to 5 bases, leaving 7 bases not matched to a gene. The CDR3 runs 13 residues. For the CDR3, the DNA is TGTGCCAGCACCTACATACAGGGGTATGGCTACACCTTC. Its translation: CASTYIQGYGYTF.

This clonotype was counted only a few times. V is TRBV27 and J is TRBJ1-5; no reliable D call. With 1 base removed from V and 3 bases from J, the gap between germline ends came to 10 bases. This CDR3 comprises 15 residues. Germline values: CDR1 MNHEY, CDR2 SMNVEV (reference sequence). The CDR3 DNA follows: TGTGCCAGCAGTTTATTAGGTACCGCCAATCAGCCCCAGCATTTT. Protein: CASSLLGTANQPQHF.

The genes are TRBV29-1 and TRBJ2-5; D is unresolved. Germline CDR1 SQVTM, CDR2 ANQGSEA. Trimming shortened V by 4 bases and J by 2 bases, and 14 bases separated the two germline ends. The CDR3 has 14 residues. CDR3 coding DNA: TGCAGCGTTGGGCCTTTGGCATTACAAGAGACCCAGTACTTC. As protein: CSVGPLALQETQYF.

This clonotype was picked up many times. V is TRBV7-6 and J is TRBJ2-7; 8 positions match TRBD1. The J segment lost 4 bases and the V segment lost 5 bases, leaving 7 bases of the junction unmatched. The CDR3 consists of 14 residues. Germline-derived CDR1 and CDR2 are SGHVS and FNYEAQ. This chain's CDR3 is CASSKTDREYEQYF. The CDR3 DNA sequence: TGTGCCAGCAGCAAAACGGACAGGGAATACGAGCAGTACTTC. Full variable domain (remainder filled in from reference TRBV7-6 and TRBJ2-7): GAGVSQSPRYKVTKRGQDVALRCDPISGHVSLYWYRQALGQGPEFLTYFNYEAQQDKSGLPNDRFSAERPEGSISTLTIQRTEQRDSAMYRCASSKTDREYEQYFGPGTRLTVT.

In its sample, this clonotype was seen a few times. V and J are TRBV20-1 and TRBJ2-3, with TRBD2 matching 8 bases. J gave up 8 bases and V 6 bases, and 16 bases lay outside the gene matches. This CDR3 spans 15 amino acids. Germline V gene sequence: CDR1 DFQATT, CDR2 SNEGSKA (reference sequence). The chain's CDR3 is CSAPGGGPVLVTQYF. In DNA, the CDR3 is TGCAGTGCCCCGGGCGGGGGGCCGGTGCTGGTTACGCAGTATTTT.

The gene calls are TRBV7-3 and TRBJ2-2; D not certain. The CDR3 has 13 amino acids. The V gene lost 5 bases and the J gene lost 6 bases, with 10 bases spanning the gap. From germline, CDR1 is SGHTA and CDR2 FQGTGA. The CDR3 DNA is TGTGCCAGCAGCCTCCCTGTCGCCGGGGAGCTGTTTTTT. Translation: CASSLPVAGELFF.

This clonotype has a handful of counts. The rearrangement joins TRBV11-2 to TRBJ1-1, with D uncertain. The CDR3 is 14 amino acids. Germline assignment: CDR1 SGHAT and CDR2 FQNNGV. V gave up 4 bases and J gave up 7 bases, with 16 bases separating them. The CDR3 DNA reads TGTGCCAGCAGCTCAACTACGGGGAGGTTTGAAGCTTTCTTT. It specifies CASSSTTGRFEAFF.

The V and J genes are TRBV7-3 and TRBJ2-3; D is unresolved. V lost 2 bases and J lost 4, with 16 bases in between. Germline V gene data show CDR1 as SGHTA and CDR2 as FQGTGA. CDR3 length: 16 residues. CDR3 region: CASSLLWETLPDTQYF. CDR3 sequence (DNA): TGTGCCAGCAGCTTATTGTGGGAAACCCTTCCAGATACGCAGTATTTT.

The rearrangement links TRBV6-2 or TRBV6-3 to TRBJ2-7, with 7 bases aligning to TRBD2. The ends lost 6 bases at V and 5 bases at J; junction bases unmatched: 10. Germline V gene data show CDR1 as MNHEY and CDR2 as SVGEGT. The length of the CDR3 is 14 residues. CDR3 DNA sequence: TGTGCCAGCAGCGGGGGAGGGCCTACGAACGAGCAGTACTTC. It yields the protein CASSGGGPTNEQYF.

V usage is TRBV5-1 and J usage is TRBJ1-3; unclear D gene. The germline CDR1 and CDR2 sequences are SGHRS and YFSETQ. This CDR3 comprises 16 residues. The germline V and J ends were trimmed by 6 bases and 4 bases, with 20 bases remaining between them. The CDR3 DNA is TGCGCCAGCATCGGACGGGGAGTTACGTGGGGAAACACCATATATTTT. It yields the protein CASIGRGVTWGNTIYF.

The rearrangement joins TRBV7-2 to TRBJ2-7; 7 bases fit TRBD1. The CDR3 length is 13 residues. V gave up 5 bases and J gave up 4 bases; unmatched junction bases: 5. Per the germline V gene, CDR1 is SGHTA and CDR2 is FQGNSA. The CDR3 DNA reads TGTGCCAGCAGCCATTACAGGGGTTACGAGCAGTACTTC. Its translation: CASSHYRGYEQYF.

The chain recombines TRBV7-8 with TRBJ2-4; possibly TRBD1 or TRBD2 for D (5 bases each). CDR1 is SGHVS, CDR2 FQNEAQ, per germline. The CDR3 totals 19 residues. Trimming took off 5 bases at V and 3 bases at J, with 26 bases between the two ends. DNA for the CDR3: TGTGCCAGCAGCAAGGAAGAATTACGGGACCGTCTTGGCAAAAACATTCAGTACTTC. This encodes CASSKEELRDRLGKNIQYF. Combining the CDR3 with reference TRBV7-8 and TRBJ2-4 gives the whole variable domain GAGVSQSPRYKVAKRGQDVALRCDPISGHVSLFWYQQALGQGPEFLTYFQNEAQLDKSGLPSDRFFAERPEGSVSTLKIQRTQQEDSAVYLCASSKEELRDRLGKNIQYFGAGTRLSVL.

V and J are TRBV29-1 and TRBJ2-7; 8 bases match TRBD1. V shed 7 bases and J 0 bases; nucleotides not matched to a gene: 5. The CDR3 has 13 residues. The germline gives CDR1 SQVTM, CDR2 ANQGSEA. Written as DNA, the CDR3 is TGCAGCGGTCGGGACAGGAGCTCCTACGAGCAGTACTTC. Protein: CSGRDRSSYEQYF.

This sequence joins TRBV20-1 and TRBJ2-5; TRBD2 might be the D (5 bases). The germline V gene has CDR1 DFQATT and CDR2 SNEGSKA (reference sequence). Trimming stripped 0 bases from V and 5 bases from J, with 10 bases between. This CDR3 has 13 residues. The CDR3 DNA reads as TGCAGTGCTAGAGATTTGTCTAGCGAGACCCAGTACTTC. It translates to CSARDLSSETQYF.

There are a few counts of this clonotype. The rearrangement links TRBV27 to TRBJ2-7; TRBD2 matches 10 bases. The CDR3 consists of 15 residues. Germline assignment: CDR1 MNHEY and CDR2 SMNVEV (reference sequence). J gave up 5 bases and V 4 bases, and 8 bases lay outside the gene matches. Here the CDR3 DNA reads TGTGCCAGCAGTTCCCCGGCTAGCGGGAGCCACGAGCAGTACTTC. It translates to CASSSPASGSHEQYF.

The chain employs TRBV20-1 and TRBJ1-2, with TRBD1 identical over 7 bases. This CDR3 is 12 amino acids long. Germline CDR1 DFQATT, CDR2 SNEGSKA (reference sequence). After removal of 6 bases from V and 8 bases from J, the junction contained 9 bases not matched to a gene. CDR3 protein: CSAPTGREGYTF. The CDR3 DNA reads as TGCAGTGCGCCGACAGGGAGGGAGGGCTACACCTTC.

DNA for the CDR3: TGTGCCAGCAGCTTACCTGACTGGGGGGGTTCCTATGGCTACACCTTC. Protein: CASSLPDWGGSYGYTF. The V call is TRBV11-2, the J call TRBJ1-2; weak D call: TRBD1 (5 bases). The germline V gene has CDR1 SGHAT and CDR2 FQNNGV. CDR3 size: 16 residues. V was shortened by 2 bases and J by 4 bases, with 17 bases between the two germline ends.

The table lists this clonotype with a few counts. The gene calls are TRBV5-5 and TRBJ1-2; TRBD1 agrees at 8 bases. Trimming removed 5 bases from V and 4 bases from J; junction bases left unmatched: 16. This CDR3 has 17 amino acids. In germline, CDR1 is SGHKS, CDR2 YYEKEE (reference sequence). The CDR3 reads CASRRERIGTGTYGYTF. CDR3 bases: TGTGCCAGCAGAAGGGAACGCATCGGGACAGGAACCTATGGCTACACCTTC. Full variable domain (rest looked up from reference TRBV5-5 and TRBJ1-2): DAGVTQSPTHLIKTRGQQVTLRCSPISGHKSVSWYQQVLGQGPQFIFQYYEKEERGRGNFPDRFSARQFPNYSSELNVNALLLGDSALYLCASRRERIGTGTYGYTFGSGTRLTVV.